These T cell receptor beta chains were read from a single sample in a study of blood T cell repertoires in COVID-19. Repertoires were generated with immunoSEQ multiplex PCR, while TCRdb's copy carries only in-frame clones and drops some. The table lists approximately 250,000 clones, 86% of them singletons. What was sequenced was peripheral blood. The receptors stem from a woman aged 70 to 79 with COVID-19, enrolled during active disease. CDR3s include the opening cysteine and the closing phenylalanine or tryptophan. D genes are given only for firm matches. Size is omitted from some rows. Given values are once, few, many or a class for expanded clones.

DNA | CDR3 | D | J | V | size
TGTGCCAGCAGACGACAGGGGAGGGACTCCTACGAGCAGTACTTC | CASRRQGRDSYEQYF | NA | TRBJ2-7 | TRBV6-5 | NA
TGTGCCAGCAGTTTTACAGGGTACGAGCAGTACTTC | CASSFTGYEQYF | NA | TRBJ2-7 | TRBV28 | NA
TGTGCCAGCAGCCAGCAAGGAGGCCAGCAGCCCCAGCATTTT | CASSQQGGQQPQHF | NA | TRBJ1-5 | TRBV3-1/TRBV3-2 | few
TGTGCCAGCAGAGACGGACAGGGTCCATTAGTTTCCTACGAGCAGTACTTC | CASRDGQGPLVSYEQYF | TRBD1 | TRBJ2-7 | TRBV28 | NA
TGCGCCAGCAGCTTGGGGACGGGAGAAGCTTTCTTT | CASSLGTGEAFF | NA | TRBJ1-1 | TRBV5-1 | NA
TGTGCCAGCAGCTCCCAGCGGGCCACAGATACGCAGTATTTT | CASSSQRATDTQYF | NA | TRBJ2-3 | TRBV7-2 | NA
TGTGCCAGCAGCCCGACAGGGCCCTTTTCCTACGAGCAGTACTTC | CASSPTGPFSYEQYF | TRBD1 | TRBJ2-7 | TRBV7-6 | few
TGCGCCAGCAGCCAAGTAGCGGGGGGGAGCTACGAGCAGTACTTC | CASSQVAGGSYEQYF | TRBD2 | TRBJ2-7 | TRBV4-1 | NA
TGTGCCAGCACCACCGGGACAGGGGGGAACACTGAAGCTTTCTTT | CASTTGTGGNTEAFF | TRBD1 | TRBJ1-1 | TRBV6-5 | NA
TGTGCCTGGAGGAGCGCCCTTGGGACAGGGGGAAATCAGCCCCAGCATTTT | CAWRSALGTGGNQPQHF | TRBD1 | TRBJ1-5 | TRBV30 | NA
TGTGCCAGCAGTCCCTGGACAGGGGGCTACAACACTGAAGCTTTCTTT | CASSPWTGGYNTEAFF | TRBD1 | TRBJ1-1 | TRBV6-2/TRBV6-3 | NA
TGCGCCAGCAGTCCTAACCTGAACACTGAAGCTTTCTTT | CASSPNLNTEAFF | NA | TRBJ1-1 | TRBV5-1 | NA
TGTGCCAGCAGCGGACTAGCGGGCCGCTACGAGCAGTACTTC | CASSGLAGRYEQYF | TRBD2 | TRBJ2-7 | TRBV27 | NA
TGTGCCAGCGCACTAGCGGGGGGTAACACCGGGGAGCTGTTTTTT | CASALAGGNTGELFF | TRBD2 | TRBJ2-2 | TRBV7-6 | NA
TGTGCCAGCAGCTTCGGCGGAGAGAACACTGAAGCTTTCTTT | CASSFGGENTEAFF | NA | TRBJ1-1 | TRBV7-8 | NA
TGTGCCAGCAGTGAGGGACAGGGGACCTATAATTCACCCCTCCACTTT | CASSEGQGTYNSPLHF | TRBD1 | TRBJ1-6 | TRBV28 | NA
TGTGCCTGGAGTGGGGACAGGGAAGTGAACACTGAAGCTTTCTTT | CAWSGDREVNTEAFF | TRBD1 | TRBJ1-1 | TRBV30 | NA
TGTGCCAGTAGTATAAGGTCCGTCCCACAGGGAAGGTTAGAGACCCAGTACTTC | CASSIRSVPQGRLETQYF | NA | TRBJ2-5 | TRBV19 | NA
TGTGCCAGCAGTCATACGGGCTCCTACGAGCAGTACTTC | CASSHTGSYEQYF | NA | TRBJ2-7 | TRBV27 | NA
TGTGCCATCAGCCCTTCTAGCGGTACCGGGGAGCTGTTTTTT | CAISPSSGTGELFF | TRBD2 | TRBJ2-2 | TRBV10-3 | NA
TGTGCCAGCAGCTCAGGACAGGACTATGGCTACACCTTC | CASSSGQDYGYTF | TRBD1 | TRBJ1-2 | TRBV7-2 | NA
TGTGCCAGCAATCCGGCGGCAGGACAGGGGGCCTATGGCTACACCTTC | CASNPAAGQGAYGYTF | TRBD1 | TRBJ1-2 | TRBV3-1/TRBV3-2 | NA
TGTGCCAGCAGCGCGGGGGGGGCAGGCTATGGCTACACCTTC | CASSAGGAGYGYTF | NA | TRBJ1-2 | TRBV9 | NA
TGTGCCAGCATATCTGGGGAGAGCTCCTATAATTCACCCCTCCACTTT | CASISGESSYNSPLHF | NA | TRBJ1-6 | TRBV5-8 | few
TGTGCCAGCAGGATATTAGCGAGCAATCAGCCCCAGCATTTT | CASRILASNQPQHF | NA | TRBJ1-5 | TRBV6-1 | NA
TGTGCCAGCACCTACCGGGACAGGGGGCAAGCTTTCTTT | CASTYRDRGQAFF | TRBD1 | TRBJ1-1 | TRBV28 | once
TGCGCCAGCAGTGGGGACAGGGGTTACAATGAGCAGTTCTTC | CASSGDRGYNEQFF | TRBD1 | TRBJ2-1 | TRBV5-1 | few
TGTGCCAGCGGTCGTCGGGGGAACACCGGGGAGCTGTTTTTT | CASGRRGNTGELFF | NA | TRBJ2-2 | TRBV9 | NA
TGTGCCAGTAGTATCGGGAAGACTAGCGGGGGTAACACAGATACGCAGTATTTT | CASSIGKTSGGNTDTQYF | TRBD2 | TRBJ2-3 | TRBV19 | NA
TGTGCCAGCAGCACTTTCTACGAGCAGTACTTC | CASSTFYEQYF | NA | TRBJ2-7 | TRBV5-8 | NA
TGTGCCTGGAGCCCCCTTACAGGCTACACCTTC | CAWSPLTGYTF | NA | TRBJ1-2 | TRBV30 | NA
TGTGCCAGCTCACCACCAGCCGGAGACGAGACCCAGTACTTC | CASSPPAGDETQYF | NA | TRBJ2-5 | TRBV18 | NA
TGCGCCAGCAGGGAAGACAGGGGGCCTGGAAACACCATATATTTT | CASREDRGPGNTIYF | TRBD1 | TRBJ1-3 | TRBV5-1 | NA
TGTGCCAGCAGCTTGGACAGTAGCAATCAGCCCCAGCATTTT | CASSLDSSNQPQHF | NA | TRBJ1-5 | TRBV5-4 | NA
TGTGCCAGCATTGGGCGGGCCTATGATAAGAATGGCTACACCTTC | CASIGRAYDKNGYTF | NA | TRBJ1-2 | TRBV28 | NA
TGTGCCAGCAGCTTGGGACAGAGTAATTCACCCCTCCACTTT | CASSLGQSNSPLHF | TRBD1 | TRBJ1-6 | TRBV9 | NA
TGTGCCAGCAGCTTGGGGCAGCAAGAGACCCAGTACTTC | CASSLGQQETQYF | NA | TRBJ2-5 | TRBV7-8 | NA
TGTGCCAGCAGTCCTACTAGCGGGGGTCTTGGTGAGCAGTTCTTC | CASSPTSGGLGEQFF | TRBD2 | TRBJ2-1 | TRBV3-1/TRBV3-2 | NA
TGCACACAACTGTTACCGGGACAGGGAGGGTACACTGAAGCTTTCTTT | CTQLLPGQGGYTEAFF | NA | TRBJ1-1 | TRBV1 | NA
TGTGCCAGCAGCTTAGGCCGCTGGGACTTATCCTACGAGCAGTACTTC | CASSLGRWDLSYEQYF | NA | TRBJ2-7 | TRBV7-8 | NA
TGCAGCGTTTTACAGGGCACGAGGGAAGCTTTCTTT | CSVLQGTREAFF | NA | TRBJ1-1 | TRBV29-1 | NA
TGTGCCAGCAGCCCGAACAGGGAGGGCTATGGCTACACCTTC | CASSPNREGYGYTF | NA | TRBJ1-2 | TRBV6-2/TRBV6-3 | few
TGTGCCAGCAGTGAGTTTACAGCTTACACTGAAGCTTTCTTT | CASSEFTAYTEAFF | NA | TRBJ1-1 | TRBV6-1 | NA
TGTGCCAGCAGCTCGGGGGGCTCTGGAAACACCATATATTTT | CASSSGGSGNTIYF | NA | TRBJ1-3 | TRBV7-2 | NA
TGCAGGTTAGCGGGGGAAACTGAAGCTTTCTTT | CRLAGETEAFF | NA | TRBJ1-1 | TRBV29-1 | NA
TGTGCCAGCTCTCCACAGCAGGGATCACCCCTCCACTTT | CASSPQQGSPLHF | NA | TRBJ1-6 | TRBV18 | NA
TGTGCCAGCAGCTTAGTAGCGGGGGGAACCGGGGAGCTGTTTTTT | CASSLVAGGTGELFF | TRBD2 | TRBJ2-2 | TRBV7-3 | NA
TGTGCCACCAGTGATCCCTGGGACAGGTACAATGAGCAGTTCTTC | CATSDPWDRYNEQFF | TRBD1 | TRBJ2-1 | TRBV24-1 | NA
TGTGCTAGTGGTTTCCTAGGACTAGCGGGGAGGTATAATGAGCAGTTCTTC | CASGFLGLAGRYNEQFF | TRBD2 | TRBJ2-1 | TRBV12-5 | few
TGCGCCAGCAGCCCCCAGGGGGGCAGTCAGCCCCAGCATTTT | CASSPQGGSQPQHF | TRBD1 | TRBJ1-5 | TRBV5-1 | NA
TGTGCCAGCAGCCAAGTAGGGGACAATCACTATGGCTACACCTTC | CASSQVGDNHYGYTF | NA | TRBJ1-2 | TRBV14 | NA
TGTGCCAGCAGCTTGGGTGGCAGGGGGCAGGACACCATATATTTT | CASSLGGRGQDTIYF | TRBD1 | TRBJ1-3 | TRBV5-4 | NA
TGTGCCTGGGGCCGGGACACCGGATTTTACTCTGGAAACACCATATATTTT | CAWGRDTGFYSGNTIYF | NA | TRBJ1-3 | TRBV30 | NA
TGTGCTAGTGGTTTGAGGGCCGGAGGGACTGAAGCTTTCTTT | CASGLRAGGTEAFF | NA | TRBJ1-1 | TRBV12-5 | few
TGCGCCACAAGCATGACTAGCGCCGGGTCCGGGGAGCTGTTTTTT | CATSMTSAGSGELFF | TRBD2 | TRBJ2-2 | TRBV4-1 | NA
TGTGCCAGCTCACCACGAGTAGGGACAGGGTACAATGAGCAGTTCTTC | CASSPRVGTGYNEQFF | TRBD1 | TRBJ2-1 | TRBV18 | NA
TGTGCCAGCAATCCGGACAGGGTCGGGGAGCTGTTTTTT | CASNPDRVGELFF | NA | TRBJ2-2 | TRBV21-1 | NA
TGCAGCGGGAGGGGTCTGGATGGCTACACCTTC | CSGRGLDGYTF | NA | TRBJ1-2 | TRBV29-1 | NA
TGTGCCAGCAGCTTATCCGGGACAGGGGGCCGCGCTGAAGCTTTCTTT | CASSLSGTGGRAEAFF | TRBD1 | TRBJ1-1 | TRBV7-9 | NA